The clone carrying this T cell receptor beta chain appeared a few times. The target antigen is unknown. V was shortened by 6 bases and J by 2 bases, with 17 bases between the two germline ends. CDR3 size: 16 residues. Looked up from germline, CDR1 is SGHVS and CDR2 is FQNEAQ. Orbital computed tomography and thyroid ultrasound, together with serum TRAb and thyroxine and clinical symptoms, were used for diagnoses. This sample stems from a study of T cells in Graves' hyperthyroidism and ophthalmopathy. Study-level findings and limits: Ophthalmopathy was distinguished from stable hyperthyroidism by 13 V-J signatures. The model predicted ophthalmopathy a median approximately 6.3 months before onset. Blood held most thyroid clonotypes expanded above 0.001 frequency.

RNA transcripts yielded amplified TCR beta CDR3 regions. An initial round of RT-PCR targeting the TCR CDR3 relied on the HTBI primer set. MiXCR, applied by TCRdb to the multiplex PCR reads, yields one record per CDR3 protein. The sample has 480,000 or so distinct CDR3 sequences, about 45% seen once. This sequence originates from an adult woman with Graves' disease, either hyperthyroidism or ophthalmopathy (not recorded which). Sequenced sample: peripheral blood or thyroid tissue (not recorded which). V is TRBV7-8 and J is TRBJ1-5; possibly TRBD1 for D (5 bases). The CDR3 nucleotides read TGTGCCAGCAGTTTATCCCCCTTACAGGGCAATCAGCCCCAGCATTTT. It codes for CASSLSPLQGNQPQHF.